One and the same sample provided the 24 T cell receptor beta chains below, sequenced in a study of T cell changes during pregnancy in multiple sclerosis. Measured with immunoSEQ multiplex PCR; TCRdb has only the in-frame clones, and not every one. The sample gives some 39,000 clones, about 92% of which show up once; over 0.95% is in the top ten. Sample: PBMCs (not recorded whether the cells were cultured). The receptors stem from a female donor with multiple sclerosis, enrolled in a pregnancy study.

This chain's CDR3 is CASSRTGTEAFF. In DNA form, the CDR3 reads TGTGCCAGCAGCAGGACAGGGACTGAAGCTTTCTTT. This chain connects TRBV11-3 to TRBJ1-1; TRBD1 matches 8 bases. This CDR3 comprises 12 residues. V shed 5 bases, J shed 5 bases, and the junction held 1 base outside the gene matches. Germline loops: CDR1 SGHNT, CDR2 YENEEA. Full variable domain (missing parts from reference TRBV11-3 and TRBJ1-1): EAGVVQSPRYKIIEKKQPVAFWCNPISGHNTLYWYLQNLGQGPELLIRYENEEAVDDSQLPKDRFSAERLKGVDSTLKIQPAELGDSAVYLCASSRTGTEAFFGQGTRLTVV.

The chain recombines TRBV7-9 with TRBJ1-5; TRBD1 might be the D (6 bases). The germline gives CDR1 SEHNR, CDR2 FQNEAQ (reference sequence). The CDR3 is 15 residues long. Trimming pared 4 bases from V and 4 bases from J, leaving 14 bases between. DNA of the CDR3: TGTGCCAGCAGCTCGGGAGGACAGCCAAATCAGCCCCAGCATTTT. This encodes CASSSGGQPNQPQHF.

This sequence joins TRBV27 and TRBJ2-2; D could derive from TRBD1 or TRBD2 (5 bases each). Germline loops: CDR1 MNHEY, CDR2 SMNVEV (reference sequence). The length of the CDR3 is 16 residues. V was pared by 5 bases and J by 0 bases, with 13 bases between. Written as DNA, the CDR3 is TGTGCCAGCAGTACCCCGGGACCGACGAACACCGGGGAGCTGTTTTTT. Amino acid sequence: CASSTPGPTNTGELFF.

The chain joins TRBV5-1 to TRBJ2-2, with D unclear. V shed 0 bases and J shed 2 bases, with 8 bases lying between them. CDR1 is SGHRS and CDR2 is YFSETQ in the germline V gene. The CDR3 is made up of 15 amino acids. CDR3 protein: CASSLGASNTGELFF. CDR3 DNA sequence: TGCGCCAGCAGCTTGGGGGCTTCTAACACCGGGGAGCTGTTTTTT.

The V call is TRBV28, the J call TRBJ1-1, with D maybe TRBD1 (6 bases). The CDR3 covers 15 residues. V lost 5 bases and J 1 base, leaving 14 bases between the germline ends. Germline V gene sequence: CDR1 MDHEN, CDR2 SYDVKM. In nucleotides, the CDR3 is TGTGCCAGCAGTCAAAGACAGGTTGGGAACACTGAAGCTTTCTTT. It yields the protein CASSQRQVGNTEAFF.

In DNA, the CDR3 is TGTGCCAGCAGCTTGCCCGGGACGGATTATGGCTACACCTTC. Translated: CASSLPGTDYGYTF. This chain connects TRBV5-5 to TRBJ1-2; possible D gene TRBD1, 5 bases. Germline V gene lookup returns CDR1 SGHKS and CDR2 YYEKEE (reference sequence). The CDR3 sequence is 14 residues long. V was shortened by 1 base and J by 5 bases, with 12 bases between the two germline ends.

V gene TRBV5-1 combines with J gene TRBJ1-4, with D perhaps TRBD1 (6 bases). Germline loops: CDR1 SGHRS, CDR2 YFSETQ. CDR3 size: 15 residues. V lost 1 base and J lost 7, with 14 bases in between. The CDR3 DNA reads as TGCGCCAGCAGCTTGCAGGGGACCTATCTTGAAAAACTGTTTTTT. This gives the protein CASSLQGTYLEKLFF.

The J gene is TRBJ2-5, the V gene TRBV9; D remains ambiguous. This CDR3 is 13 amino acids long. The ends were cut back, 4 bases at V and 3 bases at J, with 10 bases in the middle. The germline CDR1 and CDR2 sequences are SGDLS and YYNGEE. CDR3 in amino acids: CASSSNPEETQYF. The CDR3 DNA follows: TGTGCCAGCAGCTCTAACCCCGAAGAGACCCAGTACTTC. The full variable domain, its missing parts supplied by reference TRBV9 and TRBJ2-5, is DSGVTQTPKHLITATGQRVTLRCSPRSGDLSVYWYQQSLDQGLQFLIQYYNGEERAKGNILERFSAQQFPDLHSELNLSSLELGDSALYFCASSSNPEETQYFGPGTRLLVL.

The genes are TRBV7-3 and TRBJ1-5; D gene ambiguous. CDR3 length: 14 amino acids. With 2 bases removed from V and 2 bases from J, the gap between germline ends came to 7 bases. CDR1 is SGHTA and CDR2 is FQGTGA in the germline V gene. The CDR3 sequence is CASSLGNGNQPQHF. CDR3 coding DNA: TGTGCCAGCAGCTTAGGAAACGGCAATCAGCCCCAGCATTTT.

The V gene is TRBV11-2, the J gene TRBJ2-7, with 9 bases aligning to TRBD2. The CDR3 has 16 amino acids. Germline assignment: CDR1 SGHAT and CDR2 FQNNGV. The V and J ends lost 1 base and 1 base, in that order; junction bases with no gene match: 5. The CDR3 sequence: CASSLGSGSISYEQYF. The CDR3 bases are TGTGCCAGCAGCTTAGGTAGCGGGAGTATTTCCTACGAGCAGTACTTC.

This chain uses TRBV30 with TRBJ2-5; no reliable D call. Trimming took off 8 bases at V and 5 bases at J, with 12 bases between the two ends. The germline V gene has CDR1 GTSNPN and CDR2 SVGIG (reference sequence). The CDR3 has 11 residues. The CDR3 DNA is TGTGCCGTAATGGAGTGGGAGACCCAGTACTTC. As protein: CAVMEWETQYF.

The chain links TRBV12-5 to TRBJ2-3; TRBD2 matches at 14 bases. Trimming took 1 base from V and 3 from J; bases not matched to a gene: 9. The CDR3 is 19 residues long. CDR1 is LGHNT and CDR2 is FRNRAP in the germline V gene. In DNA, the CDR3 is TGTGCTAGTGGTTTGGGCACAGGGACTAGCGGGAGTAGGACAGATACGCAGTATTTT. It specifies CASGLGTGTSGSRTDTQYF.

This chain joins TRBV9 and TRBJ2-3; 7 bases line up with TRBD2. Per germline, CDR1 SGDLS and CDR2 YYNGEE. The CDR3 spans 13 residues. V shed 4 bases, J shed 1 base, and the junction held 0 bases outside the gene matches. The CDR3 reads CASSSGGTDTQYF. The CDR3 DNA reads TGTGCCAGCAGCAGCGGGGGCACAGATACGCAGTATTTT. Variable domain in full (rest from reference TRBV9 and TRBJ2-3): DSGVTQTPKHLITATGQRVTLRCSPRSGDLSVYWYQQSLDQGLQFLIQYYNGEERAKGNILERFSAQQFPDLHSELNLSSLELGDSALYFCASSSGGTDTQYFGPGTRLTVL.

The chain uses TRBV9 and TRBJ2-1; TRBD2 matches 11 bases. Trimming at V came to 0 bases and at J to 7 bases, leaving 9 bases not matched to a gene. Germline CDR1 SGDLS, CDR2 YYNGEE. The CDR3 consists of 17 residues. In DNA form, the CDR3 reads TGTGCCAGCAGCGTAGGGCTAGCGGGAGGCCCTTGGAATGAGCAGTTCTTC. This sequence encodes CASSVGLAGGPWNEQFF.

V gene TRBV15 combines with J gene TRBJ2-3; D uncertain. Germline V gene data show CDR1 as LNHNV and CDR2 as YYDKDF (reference sequence). The CDR3 spans 14 residues. V lost 3 bases to trimming and J lost 4 bases, with 11 bases between them. The CDR3, as DNA: TGTGCCACCAGCAGTCTTAAAGTGCCAGATACGCAGTATTTT. Amino acids: CATSSLKVPDTQYF. Full variable domain (remainder filled in from reference TRBV15 and TRBJ2-3): DAMVIQNPRYQVTQFGKPVTLSCSQTLNHNVMYWYQQKSSQAPKLLFHYYDKDFNNEADTPDNFQSRRPNTSFCFLDIRSPGLGDTAMYLCATSSLKVPDTQYFGPGTRLTVL.

This chain connects TRBV30 to TRBJ2-4, with 7 nucleotides matching TRBD1. Germline lookup yields CDR1 GTSNPN and CDR2 SVGIG (reference sequence). The CDR3 spans 16 residues. The trim removed 0 bases at V and 1 base at J, leaving 6 bases unmatched. Here the CDR3 reads CAWSVGQTSAKNIQYF. The CDR3 region has the DNA TGTGCCTGGAGTGTGGGACAGACATCCGCCAAAAACATTCAGTACTTC.

The rearrangement uses TRBV5-1 and TRBJ1-4; D gene unclear. CDR1 and CDR2 from the germline V gene are SGHRS and YFSETQ. V was shortened by 0 bases and J by 4 bases, with 4 bases between the two germline ends. This CDR3 spans 13 amino acids. The chain's CDR3 is CASSLGNNEKLFF. CDR3 coding DNA: TGCGCCAGCAGCTTGGGTAATAATGAAAAACTGTTTTTT.

V gene TRBV30 combines with J gene TRBJ1-1; TRBD1 matches at 7 bases. V shed 8 bases and J 6 bases; nucleotides not matched to a gene: 9. CDR3 length: 12 residues. Looked up from germline, CDR1 is GTSNPN and CDR2 is SVGIG (reference sequence). The CDR3 nucleotides read TGTGCCGGAGACAGGGAGTTAGCTGAAGCTTTCTTT. It specifies CAGDRELAEAFF.

This sequence joins TRBV6-1 and TRBJ1-1, with D unresolved. The germline CDR1 and CDR2 sequences are MNHNS and SASEGT. This CDR3 has 15 amino acids. Trimming took off 0 bases at V and 0 bases at J, with 8 bases between the two ends. Written as DNA, the CDR3 is TGTGCCAGCAGTGAAGCCCTTGCAATGAACACTGAAGCTTTCTTT. Residues: CASSEALAMNTEAFF.

The chain links TRBV5-1 to TRBJ1-2; D gene unclear. Germline CDR1 reads SGHRS; CDR2 reads YFSETQ. The CDR3 totals 15 residues. Trimming removed 0 bases from V and 3 bases from J, with 12 bases in between. CDR3 nucleotides: TGCGCCAGCAGCTTGGTGGCAGCGTCCTACTATGGCTACACCTTC. Residues: CASSLVAASYYGYTF.

Judged by abundance, this clone is medium-sized. The chain employs TRBV11-2 and TRBJ2-7, with a weak D call TRBD2 (6 bases). Germline CDR1 and CDR2: SGHAT and FQNNGV. V was shortened by 5 bases and J by 8 bases, with 13 bases between the two germline ends. There are 12 residues in the CDR3. The CDR3 DNA sequence: TGTGCCAGCAGCCAAGGACTATTACAGCAGTACTTC. Translated, it gives CASSQGLLQQYF.

The V call is TRBV13, the J call TRBJ2-1; D is possibly TRBD2 (5 bases). CDR3 length equals 15 residues. The V gene's germline CDR1 is PRHDT and CDR2 FYEKMQ (reference sequence). Trimming shortened V by 4 bases and J by 8 bases, and 18 bases separated the two germline ends. CDR3 sequence: CASSSSSGSWHEQFF. The DNA for the CDR3 is TGTGCCAGCAGCTCGAGCAGCGGCAGCTGGCATGAGCAGTTCTTC.

The chain combines TRBV13 with TRBJ1-3; D is unclear. V was trimmed by 8 bases and J by 4 bases, leaving 15 bases between them. Germline V gives CDR1 PRHDT, CDR2 FYEKMQ (reference sequence). The CDR3 covers 14 residues. The CDR3 region has the DNA TGTGCCAGCGAACCGGGCCCGGTAGGAAACACCATATATTTT. This encodes CASEPGPVGNTIYF.

V gene TRBV5-1 combines with J gene TRBJ2-7; possible D gene TRBD1, 6 bases. The germline V gene encodes CDR1 SGHRS and CDR2 YFSETQ. This CDR3 contains 14 residues. Trimming pared 4 bases from V and 0 bases from J, leaving 11 bases between. This chain's CDR3 is CASSGGQFSYEQYF. CDR3 DNA: TGCGCCAGCAGCGGAGGACAGTTCTCCTACGAGCAGTACTTC. Full variable domain (missing parts from reference TRBV5-1 and TRBJ2-7): KAGVTQTPRYLIKTRGQQVTLSCSPISGHRSVSWYQQTPGQGLQFLFEYFSETQRNKGNFPGRFSGRQFSNSRSEMNVSTLELGDSALYLCASSGGQFSYEQYFGPGTRLTVT.